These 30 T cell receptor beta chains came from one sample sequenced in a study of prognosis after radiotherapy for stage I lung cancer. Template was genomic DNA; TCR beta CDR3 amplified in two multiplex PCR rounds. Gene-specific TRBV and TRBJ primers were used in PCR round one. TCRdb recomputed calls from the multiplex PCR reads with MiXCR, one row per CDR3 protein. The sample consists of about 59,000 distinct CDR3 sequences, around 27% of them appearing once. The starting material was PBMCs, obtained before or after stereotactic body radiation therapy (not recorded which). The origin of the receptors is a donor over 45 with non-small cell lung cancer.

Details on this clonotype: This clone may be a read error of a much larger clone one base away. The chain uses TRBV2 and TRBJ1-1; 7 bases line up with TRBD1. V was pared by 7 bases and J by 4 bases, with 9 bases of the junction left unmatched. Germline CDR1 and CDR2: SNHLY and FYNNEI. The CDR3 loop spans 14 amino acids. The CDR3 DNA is TGTGCCAGCAAGTTGGGACAGCAATTCACTGAAGCTTTCTTT. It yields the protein CASKLGQQFTEAFF.

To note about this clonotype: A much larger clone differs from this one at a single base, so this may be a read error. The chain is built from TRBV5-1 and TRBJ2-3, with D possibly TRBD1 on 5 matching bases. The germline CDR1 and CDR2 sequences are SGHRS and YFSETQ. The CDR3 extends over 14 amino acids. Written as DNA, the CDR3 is TGCGCCAGCAGCTTGGGGGGCCAAACAGATATGCAGTATTTT. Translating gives CASSLGGQTDMQYF.

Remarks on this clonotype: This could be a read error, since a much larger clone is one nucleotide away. This chain's CDR3 is CASSSRPNTEDFF. The CDR3 DNA is TGTGCCAGCAGTTCACGACCAAACACTGAAGATTTCTTT. The chain uses TRBV6-9 and TRBJ1-1, with unresolved D. The germline V gene has CDR1 MNHGY and CDR2 SVAAGI. There are 13 residues in the CDR3.

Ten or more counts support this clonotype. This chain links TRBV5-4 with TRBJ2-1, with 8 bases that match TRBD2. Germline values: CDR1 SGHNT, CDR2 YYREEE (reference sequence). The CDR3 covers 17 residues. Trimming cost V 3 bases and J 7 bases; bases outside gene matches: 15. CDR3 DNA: TGTGCCAGCAGCTCCCCTCGGGCGAGCGGGGGAGAGAATGAGCAGTTCTTC. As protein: CASSSPRASGGENEQFF.

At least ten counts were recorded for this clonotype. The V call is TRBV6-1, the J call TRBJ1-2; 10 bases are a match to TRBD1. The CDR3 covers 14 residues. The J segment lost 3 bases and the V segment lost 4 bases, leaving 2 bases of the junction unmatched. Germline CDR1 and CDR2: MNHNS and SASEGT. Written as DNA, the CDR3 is TGTGCCAGCAGTGGACAGGGGGCAGACTATGGCTACACCTTC. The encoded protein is CASSGQGADYGYTF.

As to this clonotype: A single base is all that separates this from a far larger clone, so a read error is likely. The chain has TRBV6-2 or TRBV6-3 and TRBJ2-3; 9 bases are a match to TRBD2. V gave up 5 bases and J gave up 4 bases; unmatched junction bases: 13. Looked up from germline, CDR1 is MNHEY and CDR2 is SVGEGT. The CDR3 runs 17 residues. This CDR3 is CASSEARRRGGSDTQYF. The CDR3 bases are TGTGCCAGCAGTGAAGCGCGGCGGCGGGGGGGCTCAGATACGCAGTATTTT.

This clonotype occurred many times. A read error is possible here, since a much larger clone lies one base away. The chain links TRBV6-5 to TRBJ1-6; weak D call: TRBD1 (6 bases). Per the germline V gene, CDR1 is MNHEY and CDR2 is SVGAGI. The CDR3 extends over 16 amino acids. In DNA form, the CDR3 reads TGTGCCAGCAGTTATCAGGGGACATCCTGTAATTCACCCCTCCACTTT. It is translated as CASSYQGTSCNSPLHF.

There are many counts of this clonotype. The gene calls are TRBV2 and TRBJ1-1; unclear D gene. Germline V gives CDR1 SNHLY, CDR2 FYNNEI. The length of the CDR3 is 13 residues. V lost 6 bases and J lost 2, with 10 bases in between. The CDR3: CASSRDINTEAFF. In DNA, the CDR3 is TGTGCCAGCAGCCGAGACATAAACACTGAAGCTTTCTTT.

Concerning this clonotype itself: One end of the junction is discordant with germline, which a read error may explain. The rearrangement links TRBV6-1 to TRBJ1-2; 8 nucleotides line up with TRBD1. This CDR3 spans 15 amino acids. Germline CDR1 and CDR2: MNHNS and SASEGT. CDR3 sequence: CTSTRDRGLPYGYTF. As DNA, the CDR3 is TGTACCAGCACCCGTGACAGGGGCCTACCCTATGGCTACACCTTC.

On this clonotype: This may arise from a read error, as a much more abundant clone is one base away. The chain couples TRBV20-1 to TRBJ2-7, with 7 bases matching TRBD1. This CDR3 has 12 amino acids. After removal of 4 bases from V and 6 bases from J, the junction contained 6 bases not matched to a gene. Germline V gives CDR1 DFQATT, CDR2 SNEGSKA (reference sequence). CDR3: CSANRQGCEQYF. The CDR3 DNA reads TGCAGTGCTAATCGACAGGGATGCGAGCAGTACTTC.

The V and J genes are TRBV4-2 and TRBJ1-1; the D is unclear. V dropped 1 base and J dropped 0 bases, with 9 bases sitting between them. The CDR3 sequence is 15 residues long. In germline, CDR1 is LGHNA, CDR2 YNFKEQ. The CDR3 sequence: CASSQVGVMNTEAFF. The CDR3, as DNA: TGTGCCAGCAGCCAAGTAGGTGTCATGAACACTGAAGCTTTCTTT.

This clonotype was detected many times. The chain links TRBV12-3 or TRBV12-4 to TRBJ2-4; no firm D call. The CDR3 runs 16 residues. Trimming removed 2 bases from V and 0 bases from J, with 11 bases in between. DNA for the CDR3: TGTGCCAGCAGTTTACGTCAGCTACTAGCCAAAAACATTCAGTACTTC. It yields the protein CASSLRQLLAKNIQYF.

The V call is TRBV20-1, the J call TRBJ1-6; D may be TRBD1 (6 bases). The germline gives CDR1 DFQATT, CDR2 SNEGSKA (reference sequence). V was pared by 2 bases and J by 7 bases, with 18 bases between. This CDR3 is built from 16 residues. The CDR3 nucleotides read TGCAGTGCTAGACTTTTGACAGGTGGCGGGAATTCACCCCTCCACTTT. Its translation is CSARLLTGGGNSPLHF.

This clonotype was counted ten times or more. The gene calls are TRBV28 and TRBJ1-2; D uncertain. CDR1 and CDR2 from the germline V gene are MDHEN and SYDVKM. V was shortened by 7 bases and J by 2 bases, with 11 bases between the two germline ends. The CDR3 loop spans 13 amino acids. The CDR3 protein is CASNPVLNYGYTF. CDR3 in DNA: TGTGCCAGCAACCCCGTCCTAAACTATGGCTACACCTTC.

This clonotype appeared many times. In DNA form, the CDR3 reads TGTGCCAGCAGGGGCAGACAGATTAGATATGGCTACACCTTC. Translating it yields CASRGRQIRYGYTF. The chain combines TRBV12-3 or TRBV12-4 with TRBJ1-2; tentatively, D is TRBD1 (5 bases). CDR3 length: 14 residues. With 6 bases removed from V and 5 bases from J, the gap between germline ends came to 16 bases.

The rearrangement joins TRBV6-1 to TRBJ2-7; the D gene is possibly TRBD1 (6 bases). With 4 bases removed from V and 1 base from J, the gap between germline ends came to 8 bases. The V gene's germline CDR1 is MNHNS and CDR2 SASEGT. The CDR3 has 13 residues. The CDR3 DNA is TGTGCCAGCAGTGGGACAGTGTCCTACGAGCAGTACTTC. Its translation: CASSGTVSYEQYF.

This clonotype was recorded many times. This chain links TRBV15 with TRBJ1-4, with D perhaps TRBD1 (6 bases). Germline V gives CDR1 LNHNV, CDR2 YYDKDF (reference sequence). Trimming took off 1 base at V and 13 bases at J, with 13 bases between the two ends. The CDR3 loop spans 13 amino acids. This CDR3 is CATSRAQGIGLFF. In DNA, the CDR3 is TGTGCCACCAGCAGAGCACAGGGTATCGGACTGTTTTTT.

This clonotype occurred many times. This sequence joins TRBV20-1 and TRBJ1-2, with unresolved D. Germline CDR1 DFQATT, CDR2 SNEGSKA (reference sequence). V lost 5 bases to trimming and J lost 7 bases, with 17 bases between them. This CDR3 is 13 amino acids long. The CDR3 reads CSARKSTAAGYTF. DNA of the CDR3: TGCAGTGCTCGGAAGAGCACGGCGGCTGGCTACACCTTC.

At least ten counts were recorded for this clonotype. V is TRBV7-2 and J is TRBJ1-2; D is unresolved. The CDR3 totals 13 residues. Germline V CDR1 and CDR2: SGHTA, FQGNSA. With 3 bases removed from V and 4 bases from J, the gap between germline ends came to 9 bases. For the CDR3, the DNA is TGTGCCAGCAGCTTCTCCAGGAGCTATGGCTACACCTTC. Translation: CASSFSRSYGYTF.

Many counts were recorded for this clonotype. This chain's CDR3 is CASGGSRGPNSPLHF. The DNA of the CDR3 is TGTGCCAGCGGAGGTTCGCGGGGGCCGAATTCACCCCTCCACTTT. The chain combines TRBV2 with TRBJ1-6, with D possibly TRBD1 on 6 matching bases. Germline CDR1 SNHLY, CDR2 FYNNEI. V lost 8 bases and J 7 bases, leaving 18 bases between the germline ends. This CDR3 region has 15 residues.

CDR3 protein: CASSLGGGNSPLHF. The CDR3 DNA sequence: TGTGCCAGCAGTTTAGGCGGGGGGAATTCACCCCTCCACTTT. V and J are TRBV27 and TRBJ1-6; D is possibly TRBD1 (5 bases). Germline CDR1 and CDR2: MNHEY and SMNVEV (reference sequence). V lost 2 bases, J lost 7 bases, and 9 bases lay in between. The CDR3 covers 14 residues.

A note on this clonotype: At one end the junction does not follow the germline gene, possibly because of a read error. This CDR3 is CSSRTVVGSPLHF. CDR3 nucleotide sequence: TGTTCCAGTAGGACAGTGGTGGGGTCACCCCTCCACTTT. This rearrangement joins TRBV2 to TRBJ1-6; possibly TRBD1 for D (6 bases). In germline, CDR1 is SNHLY, CDR2 FYNNEI. The CDR3 totals 13 residues. Supplemented by reference TRBV2 and TRBJ1-6, the full variable domain reads EPEVTQTPSHQVTQMGQEVILRCVPISNHLYFYWYRQILGQKVEFLVSFYNNEISEKSEIFDDQFSVERPDGSNFTLKIRSTKLEDSAMYFCSSRTVVGSPLHFGNGTRLTVT.

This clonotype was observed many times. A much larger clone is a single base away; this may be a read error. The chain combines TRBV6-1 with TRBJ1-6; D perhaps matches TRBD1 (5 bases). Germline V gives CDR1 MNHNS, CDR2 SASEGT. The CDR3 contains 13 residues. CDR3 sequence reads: CASSAGSGSLLHF. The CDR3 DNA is TGTGCCAGCAGTGCAGGGTCTGGTTCACTCCTCCACTTT.

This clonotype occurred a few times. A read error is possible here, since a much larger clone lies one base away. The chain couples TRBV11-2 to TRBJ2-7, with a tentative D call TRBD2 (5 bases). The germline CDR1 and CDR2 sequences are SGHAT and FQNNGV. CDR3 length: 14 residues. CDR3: CSSSSWGELSEQYF. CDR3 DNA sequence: TGTTCCAGCAGCTCCTGGGGAGAGCTCTCCGAGCAGTACTTC.

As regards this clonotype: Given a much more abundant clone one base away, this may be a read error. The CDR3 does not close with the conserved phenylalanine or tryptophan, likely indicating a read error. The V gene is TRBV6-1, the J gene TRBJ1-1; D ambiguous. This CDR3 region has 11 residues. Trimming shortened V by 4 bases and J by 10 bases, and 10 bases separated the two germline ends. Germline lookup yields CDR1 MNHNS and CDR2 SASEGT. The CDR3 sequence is CASSGRYLAFL. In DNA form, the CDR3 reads TGTGCCAGCAGTGGCCGATACCTAGCTTTCCTT.

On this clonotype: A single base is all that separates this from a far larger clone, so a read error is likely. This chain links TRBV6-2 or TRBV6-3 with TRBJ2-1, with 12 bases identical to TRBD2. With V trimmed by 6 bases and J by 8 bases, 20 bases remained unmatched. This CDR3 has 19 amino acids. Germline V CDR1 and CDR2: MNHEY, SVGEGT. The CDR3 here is CASSTTREGLAGSAYEQFF. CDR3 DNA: TGTGCCAGCAGCACAACCCGAGAGGGACTAGCGGGCTCGGCGTATGAGCAGTTCTTC.

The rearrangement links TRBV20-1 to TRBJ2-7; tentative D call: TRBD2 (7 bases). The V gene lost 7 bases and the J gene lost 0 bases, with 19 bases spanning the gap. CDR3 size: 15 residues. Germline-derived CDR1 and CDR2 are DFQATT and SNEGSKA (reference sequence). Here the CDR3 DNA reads TGCAGTGATAAAGGGGGAGGCGGGGGCTCCTACGAGCAGTACTTC. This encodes CSDKGGGGGSYEQYF.

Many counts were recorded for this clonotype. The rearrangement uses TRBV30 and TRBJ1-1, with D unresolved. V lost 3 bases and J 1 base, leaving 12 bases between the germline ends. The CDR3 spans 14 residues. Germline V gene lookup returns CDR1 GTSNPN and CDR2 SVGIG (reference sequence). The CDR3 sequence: CAWRKEQPNTEAFF. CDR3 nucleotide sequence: TGTGCCTGGAGGAAAGAGCAACCGAACACTGAAGCTTTCTTT.

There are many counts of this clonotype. CDR3 in DNA: TGTGCCAGCAGTCCGGAATGGGACAGACGCTACGAGCAGTACTTC. The encoded protein is CASSPEWDRRYEQYF. This rearrangement joins TRBV25-1 to TRBJ2-7, with 7 nucleotides matching TRBD1. The CDR3 is made up of 15 amino acids. The germline gives CDR1 MGHDK, CDR2 SYGVNS. The V segment lost 5 bases and the J segment 3 bases; nucleotides outside the gene matches: 10.

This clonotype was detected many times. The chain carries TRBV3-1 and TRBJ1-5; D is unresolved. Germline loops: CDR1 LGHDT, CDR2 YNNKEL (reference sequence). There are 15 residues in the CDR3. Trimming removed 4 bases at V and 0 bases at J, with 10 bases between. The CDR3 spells CASSRTHNSNQPQHF. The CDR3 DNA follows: TGTGCCAGCAGCCGCACACATAATAGCAATCAGCCCCAGCATTTT.